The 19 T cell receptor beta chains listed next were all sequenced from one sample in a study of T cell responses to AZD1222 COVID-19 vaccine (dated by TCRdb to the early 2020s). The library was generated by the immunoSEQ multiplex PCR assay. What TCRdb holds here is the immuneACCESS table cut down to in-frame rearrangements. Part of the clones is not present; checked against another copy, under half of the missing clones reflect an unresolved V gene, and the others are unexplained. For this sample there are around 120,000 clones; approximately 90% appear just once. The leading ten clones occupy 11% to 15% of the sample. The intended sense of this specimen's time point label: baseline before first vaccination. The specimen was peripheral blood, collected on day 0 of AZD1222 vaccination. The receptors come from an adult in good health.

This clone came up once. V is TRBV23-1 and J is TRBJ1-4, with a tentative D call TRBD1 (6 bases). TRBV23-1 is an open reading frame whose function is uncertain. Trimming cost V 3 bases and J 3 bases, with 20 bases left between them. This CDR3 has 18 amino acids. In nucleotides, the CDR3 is TGCGCCAGCAGTCACGAGAGGGGGGGCAGCAAGGCTAATGAAAAACTGTTTTTT. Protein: CASSHERGGSKANEKLFF.

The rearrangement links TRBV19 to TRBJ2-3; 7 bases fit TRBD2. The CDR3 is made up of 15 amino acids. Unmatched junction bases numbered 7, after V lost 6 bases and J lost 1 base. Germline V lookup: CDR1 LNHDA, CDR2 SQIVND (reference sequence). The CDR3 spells CASRGGGDRTDTQYF. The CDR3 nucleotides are TGTGCCAGTAGGGGCGGGGGAGATCGCACAGATACGCAGTATTTT.

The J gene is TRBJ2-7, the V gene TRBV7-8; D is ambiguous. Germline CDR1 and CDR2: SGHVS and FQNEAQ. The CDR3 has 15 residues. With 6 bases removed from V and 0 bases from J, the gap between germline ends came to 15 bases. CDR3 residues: CASSTRVAISYEQYF. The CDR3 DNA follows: TGTGCCAGCAGTACCCGCGTGGCCATCTCCTACGAGCAGTACTTC.

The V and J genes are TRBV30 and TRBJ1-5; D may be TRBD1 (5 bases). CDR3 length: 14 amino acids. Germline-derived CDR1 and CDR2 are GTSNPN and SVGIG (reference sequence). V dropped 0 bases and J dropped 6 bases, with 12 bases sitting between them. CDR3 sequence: CAWSVGTLGQPQHF. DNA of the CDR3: TGTGCCTGGAGTGTCGGGACCTTGGGTCAGCCCCAGCATTTT.

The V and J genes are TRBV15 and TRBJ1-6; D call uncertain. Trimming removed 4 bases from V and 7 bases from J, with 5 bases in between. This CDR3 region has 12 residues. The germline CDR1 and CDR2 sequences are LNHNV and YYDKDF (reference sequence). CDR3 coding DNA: TGTGCCACCAGCACCTTCAATTCACCCCTCCACTTT. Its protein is CATSTFNSPLHF.

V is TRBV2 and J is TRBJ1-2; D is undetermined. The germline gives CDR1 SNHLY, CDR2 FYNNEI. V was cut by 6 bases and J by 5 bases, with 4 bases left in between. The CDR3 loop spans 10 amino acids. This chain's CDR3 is CASREYGYTF. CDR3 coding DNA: TGTGCCAGCAGGGAATATGGCTACACCTTC.

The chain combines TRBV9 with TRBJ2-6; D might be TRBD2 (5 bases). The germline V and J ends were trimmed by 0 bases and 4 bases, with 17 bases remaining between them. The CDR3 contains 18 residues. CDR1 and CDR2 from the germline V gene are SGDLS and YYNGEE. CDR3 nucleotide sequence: TGTGCCAGCAGCGTAGCTATCACAGCCCCGGGAGGGGCCAACGTCCTGACTTTC. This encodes CASSVAITAPGGANVLTF.

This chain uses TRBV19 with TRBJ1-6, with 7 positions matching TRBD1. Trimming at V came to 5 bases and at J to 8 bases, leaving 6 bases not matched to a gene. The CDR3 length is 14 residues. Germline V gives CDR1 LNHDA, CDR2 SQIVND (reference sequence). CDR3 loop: CASSSQGIYSPLHF. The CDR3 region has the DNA TGTGCCAGTAGTTCACAGGGGATATATTCACCCCTCCACTTT.

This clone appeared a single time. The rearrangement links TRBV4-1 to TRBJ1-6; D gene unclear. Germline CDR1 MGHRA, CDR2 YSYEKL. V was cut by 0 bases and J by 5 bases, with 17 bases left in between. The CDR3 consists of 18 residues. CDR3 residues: CASSQDGPSSGNNSPLHF. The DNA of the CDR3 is TGCGCCAGCAGCCAAGATGGGCCCTCCTCGGGGAATAATTCACCCCTCCACTTT.

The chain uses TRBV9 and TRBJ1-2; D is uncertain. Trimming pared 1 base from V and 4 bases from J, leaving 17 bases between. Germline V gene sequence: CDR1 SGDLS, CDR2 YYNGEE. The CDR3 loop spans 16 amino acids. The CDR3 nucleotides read TGTGCCAGCAGCGTATCTAATGAAGGGAATGTCTATGGCTACACCTTC. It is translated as CASSVSNEGNVYGYTF.

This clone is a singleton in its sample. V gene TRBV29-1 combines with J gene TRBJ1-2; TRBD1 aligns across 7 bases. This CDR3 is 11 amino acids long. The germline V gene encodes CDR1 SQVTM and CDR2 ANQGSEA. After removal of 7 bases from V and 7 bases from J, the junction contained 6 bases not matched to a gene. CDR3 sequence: CSGTGEIGYTF. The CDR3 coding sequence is TGCAGCGGAACAGGGGAGATTGGCTACACCTTC.

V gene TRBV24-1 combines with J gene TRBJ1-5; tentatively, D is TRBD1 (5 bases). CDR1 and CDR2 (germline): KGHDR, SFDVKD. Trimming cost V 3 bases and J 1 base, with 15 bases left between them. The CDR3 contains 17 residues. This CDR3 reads CATSDGGVKGSNQPQHF. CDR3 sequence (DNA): TGTGCCACCAGTGATGGGGGAGTGAAGGGAAGCAATCAGCCCCAGCATTTT.

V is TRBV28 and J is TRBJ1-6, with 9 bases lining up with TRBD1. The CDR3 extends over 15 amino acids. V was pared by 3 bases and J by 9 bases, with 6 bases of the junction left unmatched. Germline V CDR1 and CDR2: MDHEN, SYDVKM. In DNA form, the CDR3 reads TGTGCCAGCAGTTTTTCCGGGACAGGGCTTTCACCCCTCCACTTT. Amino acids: CASSFSGTGLSPLHF.

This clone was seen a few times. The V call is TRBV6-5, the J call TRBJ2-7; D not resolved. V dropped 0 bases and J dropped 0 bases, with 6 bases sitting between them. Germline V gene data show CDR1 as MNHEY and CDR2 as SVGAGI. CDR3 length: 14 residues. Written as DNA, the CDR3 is TGTGCCAGCAGTTACTCGCGGTCCTCCTACGAGCAGTACTTC. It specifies CASSYSRSSYEQYF.

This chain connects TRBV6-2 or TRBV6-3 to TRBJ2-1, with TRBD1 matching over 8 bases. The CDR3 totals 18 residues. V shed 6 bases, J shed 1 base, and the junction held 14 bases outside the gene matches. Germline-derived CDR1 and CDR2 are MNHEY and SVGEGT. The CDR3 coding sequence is TGTGCCAGCAGCCCGGGGACAGGAGGGAATAGGTCCTACAATGAGCAGTTCTTC. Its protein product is CASSPGTGGNRSYNEQFF.

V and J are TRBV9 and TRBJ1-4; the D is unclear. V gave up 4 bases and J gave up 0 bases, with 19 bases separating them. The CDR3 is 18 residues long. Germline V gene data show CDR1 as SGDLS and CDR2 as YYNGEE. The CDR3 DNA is TGTGCCAGCAGCCCTTCGGAGGGCAGAAGAGCAACTAATGAAAAACTGTTTTTT. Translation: CASSPSEGRRATNEKLFF.

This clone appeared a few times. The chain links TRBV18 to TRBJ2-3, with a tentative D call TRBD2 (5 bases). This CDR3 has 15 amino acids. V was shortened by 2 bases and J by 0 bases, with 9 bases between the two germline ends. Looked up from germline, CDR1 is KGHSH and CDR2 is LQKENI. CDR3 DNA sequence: TGTGCCAGCTCACCAGGAGGCGACAGCACAGATACGCAGTATTTT. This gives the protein CASSPGGDSTDTQYF.

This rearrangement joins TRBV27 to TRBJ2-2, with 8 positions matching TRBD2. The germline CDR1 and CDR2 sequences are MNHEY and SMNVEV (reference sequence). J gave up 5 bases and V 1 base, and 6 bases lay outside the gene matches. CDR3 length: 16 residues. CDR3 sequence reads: CASSLLSGRVTGELFF. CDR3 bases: TGTGCCAGCAGTTTATTAAGCGGGAGAGTGACCGGGGAGCTGTTTTTT.

CDR3 in amino acids: CASSVTGNTIYF. The CDR3 DNA sequence: TGTGCCAGCAGCGTAACGGGAAACACCATATATTTT. The genes are TRBV9 and TRBJ1-3; D is unclear. The V end was cut by 1 base, the J end by 4 bases, with 3 bases between. The CDR3 loop spans 12 amino acids. The germline V gene has CDR1 SGDLS and CDR2 YYNGEE.